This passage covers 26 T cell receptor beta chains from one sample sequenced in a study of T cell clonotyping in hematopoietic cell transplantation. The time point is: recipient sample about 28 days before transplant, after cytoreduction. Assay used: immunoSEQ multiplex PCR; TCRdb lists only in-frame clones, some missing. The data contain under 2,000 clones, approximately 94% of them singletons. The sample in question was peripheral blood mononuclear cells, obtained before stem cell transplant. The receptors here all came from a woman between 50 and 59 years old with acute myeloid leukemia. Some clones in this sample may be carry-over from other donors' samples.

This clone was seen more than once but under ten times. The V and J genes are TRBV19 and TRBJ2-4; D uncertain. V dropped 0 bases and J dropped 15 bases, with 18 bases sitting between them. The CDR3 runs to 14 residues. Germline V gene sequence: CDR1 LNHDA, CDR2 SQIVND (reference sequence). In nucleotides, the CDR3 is TGTGCCAGTAGTATAGATTCTGTCGATACAAGAAGGTACTTC. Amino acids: CASSIDSVDTRRYF.

Written as DNA, the CDR3 is TGTGCCAGCAGCCGGTCGGGACTGGGAGGCAATCAGCCCCAGCATTTT. This gives the protein CASSRSGLGGNQPQHF. The rearrangement links TRBV7-9 to TRBJ1-5; weak D call: TRBD1 (5 bases). This CDR3 comprises 16 residues. From germline, CDR1 is SEHNR and CDR2 FQNEAQ (reference sequence). V lost 5 bases to trimming and J lost 2 bases, with 16 bases between them.

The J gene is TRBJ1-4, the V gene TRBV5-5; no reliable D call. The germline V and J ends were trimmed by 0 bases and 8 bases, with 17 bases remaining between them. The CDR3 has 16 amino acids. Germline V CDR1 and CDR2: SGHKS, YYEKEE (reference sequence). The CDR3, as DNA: TGTGCCAGCAGCTTGGCCGGAGGAACGGGAGGGGAAAAACTGTTTTTT. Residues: CASSLAGGTGGEKLFF.

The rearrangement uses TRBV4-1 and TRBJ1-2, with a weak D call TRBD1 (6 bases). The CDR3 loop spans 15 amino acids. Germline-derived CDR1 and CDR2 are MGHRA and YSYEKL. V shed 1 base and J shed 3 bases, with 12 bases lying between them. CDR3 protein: CASSQAAGEYYGYTF. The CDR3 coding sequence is TGCGCCAGCAGCCAAGCCGCAGGGGAATACTATGGCTACACCTTC.

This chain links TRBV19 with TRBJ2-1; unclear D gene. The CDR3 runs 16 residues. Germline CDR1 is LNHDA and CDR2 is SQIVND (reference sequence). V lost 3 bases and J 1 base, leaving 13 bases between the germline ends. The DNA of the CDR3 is TGTGCCAGTAGTATGTACGGCGGCTCATCCTACAATGAGCAGTTCTTC. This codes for CASSMYGGSSYNEQFF. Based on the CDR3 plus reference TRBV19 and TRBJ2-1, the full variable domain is DGGITQSPKYLFRKEGQNVTLSCEQNLNHDAMYWYRQDPGQGLRLIYYSQIVNDFQKGDIAEGYSVSREKKESFPLTVTSAQKNPTAFYLCASSMYGGSSYNEQFFGPGTRLTVL.

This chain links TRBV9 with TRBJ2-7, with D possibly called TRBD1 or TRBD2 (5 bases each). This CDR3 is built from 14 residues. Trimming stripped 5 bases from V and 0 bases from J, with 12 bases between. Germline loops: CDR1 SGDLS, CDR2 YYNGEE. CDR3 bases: TGTGCCAGCAGTGGGACGGACCTCTCCTACGAGCAGTACTTC. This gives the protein CASSGTDLSYEQYF.

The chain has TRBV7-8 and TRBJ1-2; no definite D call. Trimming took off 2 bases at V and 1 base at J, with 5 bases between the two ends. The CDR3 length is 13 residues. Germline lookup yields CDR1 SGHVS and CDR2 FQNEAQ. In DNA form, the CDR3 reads TGTGCCAGCAGCTTACGGGGTAACTATGGCTACACCTTC. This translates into CASSLRGNYGYTF.

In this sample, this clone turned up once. The CDR3 DNA reads as TGTGCCAGCAGTTATTTGGTCCCTGCCCCTTATGGCTACACCTTC. Residues: CASSYLVPAPYGYTF. The chain has TRBV6-6 and TRBJ1-2, with D uncertain. Trimming stripped 3 bases from V and 5 bases from J, with 16 bases between. CDR3 length: 15 amino acids. Germline values: CDR1 MNHNY, CDR2 SVGAGI (reference sequence).

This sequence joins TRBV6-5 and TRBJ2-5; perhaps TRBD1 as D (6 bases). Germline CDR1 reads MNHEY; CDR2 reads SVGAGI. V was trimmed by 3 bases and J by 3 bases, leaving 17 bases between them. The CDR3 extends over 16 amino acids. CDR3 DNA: TGTGCCAGCAGTTATTACTCTAGCAGGGGAGAAGAGACCCAGTACTTC. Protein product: CASSYYSSRGEETQYF.

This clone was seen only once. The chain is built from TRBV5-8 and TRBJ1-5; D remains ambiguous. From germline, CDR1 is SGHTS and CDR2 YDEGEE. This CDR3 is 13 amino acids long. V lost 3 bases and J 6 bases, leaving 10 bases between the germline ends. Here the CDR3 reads CASSSSHSQPQHF. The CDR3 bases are TGTGCCAGCAGCTCGTCCCACTCTCAGCCCCAGCATTTT.

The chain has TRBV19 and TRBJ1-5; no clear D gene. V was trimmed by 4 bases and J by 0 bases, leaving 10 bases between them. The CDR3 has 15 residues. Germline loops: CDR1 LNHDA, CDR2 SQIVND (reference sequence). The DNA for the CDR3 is TGTGCCAGTAGTACACAACACGATAGCAATCAGCCCCAGCATTTT. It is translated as CASSTQHDSNQPQHF.

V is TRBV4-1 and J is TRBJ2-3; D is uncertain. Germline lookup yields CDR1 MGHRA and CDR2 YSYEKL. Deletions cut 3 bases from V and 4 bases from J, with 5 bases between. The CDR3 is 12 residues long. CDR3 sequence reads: CASSHDSDTQYF. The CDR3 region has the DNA TGCGCCAGCAGCCACGATTCAGATACGCAGTATTTT.

Here the CDR3 reads CASSDRREQYF. The CDR3 region has the DNA TGTGCCAGCAGTGACCGGCGCGAGCAGTACTTC. This rearrangement joins TRBV25-1 to TRBJ2-7; D remains unclear. V shed 3 bases and J shed 6 bases, with 6 bases lying between them. The CDR3 has 11 amino acids. Germline CDR1 reads MGHDK; CDR2 reads SYGVNS.

The CDR3 DNA is TGTGCCAGCAGCGGACAGGCCCTTAGCAATCAGCCCCAGCATTTT. Translation gives CASSGQALSNQPQHF. The genes are TRBV7-2 and TRBJ1-5; TRBD1 matches at 7 bases. V shed 5 bases, J shed 0 bases, and the junction held 4 bases outside the gene matches. Looked up from germline, CDR1 is SGHTA and CDR2 is FQGNSA. This CDR3 contains 15 residues.

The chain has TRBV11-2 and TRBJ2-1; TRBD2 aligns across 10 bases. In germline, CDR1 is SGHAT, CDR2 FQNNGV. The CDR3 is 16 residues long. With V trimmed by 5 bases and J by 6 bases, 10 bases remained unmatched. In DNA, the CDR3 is TGTGCCAGCAGCCCTCTTTCGAGCGGGGGGGCCAATGAGCAGTTCTTC. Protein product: CASSPLSSGGANEQFF.

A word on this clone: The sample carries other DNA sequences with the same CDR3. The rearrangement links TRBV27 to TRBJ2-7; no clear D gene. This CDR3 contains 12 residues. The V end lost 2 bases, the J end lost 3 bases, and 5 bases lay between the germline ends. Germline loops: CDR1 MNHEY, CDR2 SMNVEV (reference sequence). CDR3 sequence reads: CASSLGNYEQYF. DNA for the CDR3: TGTGCCAGCAGTTTAGGGAACTACGAGCAGTACTTC.

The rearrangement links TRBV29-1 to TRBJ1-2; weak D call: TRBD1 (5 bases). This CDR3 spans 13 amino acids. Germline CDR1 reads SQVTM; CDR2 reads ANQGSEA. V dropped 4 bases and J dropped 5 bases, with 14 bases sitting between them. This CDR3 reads CSVGMGGGYGYTF. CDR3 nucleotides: TGCAGCGTTGGCATGGGGGGGGGTTATGGCTACACCTTC.

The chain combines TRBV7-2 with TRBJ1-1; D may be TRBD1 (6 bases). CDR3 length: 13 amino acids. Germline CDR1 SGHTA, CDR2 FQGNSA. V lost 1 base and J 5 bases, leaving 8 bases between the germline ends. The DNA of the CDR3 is TGTGCCAGCAGCTTAGGGGGGGCGACTGAAGCTTTCTTT. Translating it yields CASSLGGATEAFF.

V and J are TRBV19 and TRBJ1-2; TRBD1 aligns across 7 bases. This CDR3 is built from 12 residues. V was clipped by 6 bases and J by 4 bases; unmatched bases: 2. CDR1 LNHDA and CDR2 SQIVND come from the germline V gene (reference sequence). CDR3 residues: CASSRDSYGYTF. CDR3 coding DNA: TGTGCCAGTAGCCGGGACAGCTATGGCTACACCTTC.

The CDR3: CASRGQTNTGELFF. Written as DNA, the CDR3 is TGTGCCAGCAGGGGACAGACGAACACCGGGGAGCTGTTTTTT. The chain joins TRBV9 to TRBJ2-2; 7 positions match TRBD1. Losses at the gene ends were 5 bases for V and 0 bases for J; bases not matched to a gene: 1. This CDR3 is built from 14 residues. Looked up from germline, CDR1 is SGDLS and CDR2 is YYNGEE.

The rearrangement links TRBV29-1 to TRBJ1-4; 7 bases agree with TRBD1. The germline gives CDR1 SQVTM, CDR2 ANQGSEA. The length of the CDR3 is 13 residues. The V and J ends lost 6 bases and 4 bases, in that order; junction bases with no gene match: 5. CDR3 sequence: CSVLGQNNEKLFF. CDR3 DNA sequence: TGCAGCGTCCTGGGACAGAATAATGAAAAACTGTTTTTT.

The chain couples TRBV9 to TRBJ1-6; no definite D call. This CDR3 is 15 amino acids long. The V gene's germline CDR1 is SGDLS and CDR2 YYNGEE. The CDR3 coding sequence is TGTGCAAAAAGCGGGGTTGACTCCTATAATTCACCCCTCCACTTT. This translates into CAKSGVDSYNSPLHF.

The CDR3 DNA sequence: TGCGCCAGCAGCCAAGAGAGGTCGTCCGGGACAGGGGCCTACGAGCAGTACTTC. It translates to CASSQERSSGTGAYEQYF. The V call is TRBV4-1, the J call TRBJ2-7, with TRBD1 matching over 10 bases. This CDR3 has 18 amino acids. J was trimmed by 2 bases and V by 0 bases; bases with no gene match: 10. Germline V gene data show CDR1 as MGHRA and CDR2 as YSYEKL.

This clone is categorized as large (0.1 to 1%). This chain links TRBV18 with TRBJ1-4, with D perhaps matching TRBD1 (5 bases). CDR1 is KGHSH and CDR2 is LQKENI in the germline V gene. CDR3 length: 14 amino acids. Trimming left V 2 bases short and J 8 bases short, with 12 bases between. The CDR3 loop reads CASSPFWTLEKLFF. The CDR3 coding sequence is TGTGCCAGCTCACCATTCTGGACACTAGAAAAACTGTTTTTT.

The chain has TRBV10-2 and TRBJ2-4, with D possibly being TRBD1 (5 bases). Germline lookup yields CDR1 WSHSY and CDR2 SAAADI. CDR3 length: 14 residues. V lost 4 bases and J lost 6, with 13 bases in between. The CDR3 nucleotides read TGCGCCAGCAGTGTATCCGGACACCTAAACATTCAGTACTTC. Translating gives CASSVSGHLNIQYF.

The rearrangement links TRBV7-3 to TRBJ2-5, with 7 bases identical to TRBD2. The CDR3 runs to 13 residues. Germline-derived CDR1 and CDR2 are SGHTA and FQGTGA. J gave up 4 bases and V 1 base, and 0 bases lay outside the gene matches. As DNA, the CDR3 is TGTGCCAGCAGCTTAAGCGGGGGAGAGACCCAGTACTTC. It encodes CASSLSGGETQYF.